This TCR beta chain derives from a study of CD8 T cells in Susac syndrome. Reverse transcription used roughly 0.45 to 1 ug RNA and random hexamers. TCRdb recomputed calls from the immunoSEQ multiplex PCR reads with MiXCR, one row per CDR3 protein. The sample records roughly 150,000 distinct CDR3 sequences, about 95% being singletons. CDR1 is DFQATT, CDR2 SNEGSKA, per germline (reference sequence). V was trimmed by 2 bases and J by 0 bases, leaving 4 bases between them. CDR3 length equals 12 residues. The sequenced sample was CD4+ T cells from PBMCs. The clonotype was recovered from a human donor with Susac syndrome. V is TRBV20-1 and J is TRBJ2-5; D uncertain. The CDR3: CSARQYQETQYF. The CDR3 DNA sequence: TGCAGTGCTAGACAGTACCAAGAGACCCAGTACTTC.